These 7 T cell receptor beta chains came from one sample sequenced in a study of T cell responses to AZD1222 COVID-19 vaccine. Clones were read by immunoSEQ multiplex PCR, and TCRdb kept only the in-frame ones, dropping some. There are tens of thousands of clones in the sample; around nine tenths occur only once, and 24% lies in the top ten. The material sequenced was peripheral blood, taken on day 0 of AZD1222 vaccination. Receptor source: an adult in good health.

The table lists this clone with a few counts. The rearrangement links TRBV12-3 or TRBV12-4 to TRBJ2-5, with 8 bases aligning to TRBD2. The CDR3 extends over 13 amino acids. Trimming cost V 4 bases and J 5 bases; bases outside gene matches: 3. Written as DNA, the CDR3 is TGTGCCAGCAGTTCGGGGGGGCCCGAGACCCAGTACTTC. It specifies CASSSGGPETQYF.

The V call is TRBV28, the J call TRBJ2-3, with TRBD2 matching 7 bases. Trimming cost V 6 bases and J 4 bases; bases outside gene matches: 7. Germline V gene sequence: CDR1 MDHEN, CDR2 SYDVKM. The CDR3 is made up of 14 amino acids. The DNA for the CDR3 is TGTGCCAGCAGCCTGGGGGGGTCGCCAGATACGCAGTATTTT. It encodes CASSLGGSPDTQYF.

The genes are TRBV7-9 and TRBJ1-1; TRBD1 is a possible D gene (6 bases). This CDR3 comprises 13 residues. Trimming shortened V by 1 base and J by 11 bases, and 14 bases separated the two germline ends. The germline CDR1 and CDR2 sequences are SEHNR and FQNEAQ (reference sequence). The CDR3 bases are TGTGCCAGCAGCTTAGGGGACACCGGTATGGCTTTCTTT. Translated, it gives CASSLGDTGMAFF. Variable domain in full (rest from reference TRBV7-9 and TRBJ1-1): DTGVSQNPRHKITKRGQNVTFRCDPISEHNRLYWYRQTLGQGPEFLTYFQNEAQLEKSRLLSDRFSAERPKGSFSTLEIQRTEQGDSAMYLCASSLGDTGMAFFGQGTRLTVV.

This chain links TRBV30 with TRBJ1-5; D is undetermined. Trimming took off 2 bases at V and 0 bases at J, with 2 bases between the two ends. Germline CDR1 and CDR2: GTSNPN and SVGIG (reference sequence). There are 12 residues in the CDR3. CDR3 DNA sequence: TGTGCCTGGAGTTATAGCAATCAGCCCCAGCATTTT. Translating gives CAWSYSNQPQHF.

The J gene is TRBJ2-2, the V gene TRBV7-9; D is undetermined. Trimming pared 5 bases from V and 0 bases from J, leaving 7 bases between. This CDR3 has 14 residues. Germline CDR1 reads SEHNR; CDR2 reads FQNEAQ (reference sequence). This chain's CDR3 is CASSPWSNTGELFF. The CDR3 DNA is TGTGCCAGCAGCCCCTGGTCGAACACCGGGGAGCTGTTTTTT.

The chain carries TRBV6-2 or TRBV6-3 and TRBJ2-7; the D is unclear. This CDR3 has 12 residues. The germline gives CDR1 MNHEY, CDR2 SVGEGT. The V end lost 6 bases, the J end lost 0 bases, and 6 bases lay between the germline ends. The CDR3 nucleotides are TGTGCCAGCAGCGGCGTCTCCTACGAGCAGTACTTC. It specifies CASSGVSYEQYF.

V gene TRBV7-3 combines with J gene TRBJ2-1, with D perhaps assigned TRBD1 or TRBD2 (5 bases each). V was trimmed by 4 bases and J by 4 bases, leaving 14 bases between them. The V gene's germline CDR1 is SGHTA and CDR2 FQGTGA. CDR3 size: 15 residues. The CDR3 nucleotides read TGTGCCAGCAGCTCGGCCGGGACCTCATACAATGAGCAGTTCTTC. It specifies CASSSAGTSYNEQFF. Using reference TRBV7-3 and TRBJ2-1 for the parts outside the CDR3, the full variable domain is GAGVSQTPSNKVTEKGKYVELRCDPISGHTALYWYRQSLGQGPEFLIYFQGTGAADDSGLPNDRFFAVRPEGSVSTLKIQRTERGDSAVYLCASSSAGTSYNEQFFGPGTRLTVL.